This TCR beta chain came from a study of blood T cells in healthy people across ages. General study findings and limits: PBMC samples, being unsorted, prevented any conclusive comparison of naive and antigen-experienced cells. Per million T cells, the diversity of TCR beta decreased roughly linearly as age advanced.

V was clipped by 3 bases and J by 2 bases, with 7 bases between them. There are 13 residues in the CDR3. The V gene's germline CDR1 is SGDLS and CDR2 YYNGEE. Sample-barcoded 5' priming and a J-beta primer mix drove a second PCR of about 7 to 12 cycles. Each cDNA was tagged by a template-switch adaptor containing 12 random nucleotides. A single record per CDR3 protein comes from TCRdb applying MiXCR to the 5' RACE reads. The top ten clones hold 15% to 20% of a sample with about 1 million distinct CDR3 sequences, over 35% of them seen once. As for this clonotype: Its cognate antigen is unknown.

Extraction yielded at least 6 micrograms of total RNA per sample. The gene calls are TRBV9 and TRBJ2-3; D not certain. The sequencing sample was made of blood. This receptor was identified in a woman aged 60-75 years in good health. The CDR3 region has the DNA TGTGCCAGCAGCGCCCATCCCACAGATACGCAGTATTTT. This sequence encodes CASSAHPTDTQYF.